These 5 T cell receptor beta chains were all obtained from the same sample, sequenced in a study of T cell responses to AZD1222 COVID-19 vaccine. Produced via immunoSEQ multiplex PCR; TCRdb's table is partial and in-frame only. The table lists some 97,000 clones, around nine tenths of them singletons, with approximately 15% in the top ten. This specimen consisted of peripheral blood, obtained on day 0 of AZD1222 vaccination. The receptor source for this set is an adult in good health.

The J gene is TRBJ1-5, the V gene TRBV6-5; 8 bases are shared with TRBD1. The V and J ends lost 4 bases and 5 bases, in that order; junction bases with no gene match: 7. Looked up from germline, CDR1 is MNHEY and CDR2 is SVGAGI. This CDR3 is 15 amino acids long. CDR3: CASSSDRVFHQPQHF. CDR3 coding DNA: TGTGCCAGCAGTTCGGACAGGGTGTTCCATCAGCCCCAGCATTTT.

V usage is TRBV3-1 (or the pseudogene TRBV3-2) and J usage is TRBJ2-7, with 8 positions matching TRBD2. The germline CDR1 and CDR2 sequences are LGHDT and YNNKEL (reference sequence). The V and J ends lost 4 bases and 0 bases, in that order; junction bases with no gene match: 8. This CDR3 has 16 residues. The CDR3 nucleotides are TGTGCCAGCAGCCCCCCGGGGCTAGCGGGCTCCTACGAGCAGTACTTC. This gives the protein CASSPPGLAGSYEQYF.

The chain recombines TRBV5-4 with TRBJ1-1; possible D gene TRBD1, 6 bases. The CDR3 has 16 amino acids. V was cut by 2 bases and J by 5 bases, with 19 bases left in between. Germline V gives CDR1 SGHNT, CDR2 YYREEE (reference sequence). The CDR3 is CASSLDPRGAATEAFF. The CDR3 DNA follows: TGTGCCAGCAGCTTAGATCCTAGGGGGGCGGCTACTGAAGCTTTCTTT.

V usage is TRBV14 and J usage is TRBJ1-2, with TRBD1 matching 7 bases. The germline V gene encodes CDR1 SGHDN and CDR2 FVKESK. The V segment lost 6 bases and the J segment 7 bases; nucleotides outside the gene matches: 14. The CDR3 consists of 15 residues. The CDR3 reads CASSPTGVWTFGYTF. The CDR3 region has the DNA TGTGCCAGCAGTCCTACAGGGGTTTGGACTTTTGGCTACACCTTC.

CDR3: CASSLGRAPLGNTIYF. The CDR3 bases are TGTGCCAGCAGCTTAGGGCGGGCCCCACTCGGAAACACCATATATTTT. The chain is built from TRBV7-2 and TRBJ1-3; no reliable D call. The CDR3 length is 16 residues. CDR1 SGHTA and CDR2 FQGNSA come from the germline V gene. Trimming pared 1 base from V and 4 bases from J, leaving 14 bases between. Full variable domain (rest looked up from reference TRBV7-2 and TRBJ1-3): GAGVSQSPSNKVTEKGKDVELRCDPISGHTALYWYRQSLGQGLEFLIYFQGNSAPDKSGLPSDRFSAERTGGSVSTLTIQRTQQEDSAVYLCASSLGRAPLGNTIYFGEGSWLTVV.